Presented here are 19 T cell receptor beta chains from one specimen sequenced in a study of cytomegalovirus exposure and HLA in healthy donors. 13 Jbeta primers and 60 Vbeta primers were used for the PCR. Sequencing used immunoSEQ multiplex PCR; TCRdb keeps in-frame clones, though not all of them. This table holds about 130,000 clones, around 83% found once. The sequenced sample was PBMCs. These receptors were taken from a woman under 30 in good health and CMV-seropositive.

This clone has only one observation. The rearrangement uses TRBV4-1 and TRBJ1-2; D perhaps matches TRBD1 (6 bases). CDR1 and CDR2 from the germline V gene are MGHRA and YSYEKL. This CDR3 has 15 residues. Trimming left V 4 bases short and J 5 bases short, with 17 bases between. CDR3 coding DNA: TGCGCCAGCAGCCGAGATCGGGACACTCAATATGGCTACACCTTC. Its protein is CASSRDRDTQYGYTF.

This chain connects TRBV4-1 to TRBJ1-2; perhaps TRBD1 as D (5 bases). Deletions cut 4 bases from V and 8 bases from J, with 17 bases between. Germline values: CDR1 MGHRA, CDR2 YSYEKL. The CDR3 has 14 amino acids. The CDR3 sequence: CASSPPTGGGGYTF. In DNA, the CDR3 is TGCGCCAGCAGCCCGCCCACGGGCGGGGGGGGCTACACCTTC.

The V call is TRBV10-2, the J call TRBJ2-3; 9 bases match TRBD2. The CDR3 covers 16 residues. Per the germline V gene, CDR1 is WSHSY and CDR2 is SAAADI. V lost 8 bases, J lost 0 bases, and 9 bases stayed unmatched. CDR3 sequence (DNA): TGCGCCAGCCTCGATCCTAGCGGGGTTAGCACAGATACGCAGTATTTT. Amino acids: CASLDPSGVSTDTQYF.

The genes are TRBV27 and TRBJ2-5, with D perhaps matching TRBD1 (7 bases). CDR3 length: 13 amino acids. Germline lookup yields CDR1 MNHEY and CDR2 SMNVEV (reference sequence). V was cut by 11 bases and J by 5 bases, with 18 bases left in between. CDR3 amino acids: CAGKEGAGETQYF. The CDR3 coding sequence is TGTGCCGGCAAAGAGGGGGCGGGGGAGACCCAGTACTTC.

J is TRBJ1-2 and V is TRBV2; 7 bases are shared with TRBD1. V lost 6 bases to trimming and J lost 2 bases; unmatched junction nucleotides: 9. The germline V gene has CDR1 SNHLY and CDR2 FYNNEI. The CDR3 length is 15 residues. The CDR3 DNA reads TGTGCCAGCAGGCCGACAGGGCCCGGGAACTATGGCTACACCTTC. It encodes CASRPTGPGNYGYTF.

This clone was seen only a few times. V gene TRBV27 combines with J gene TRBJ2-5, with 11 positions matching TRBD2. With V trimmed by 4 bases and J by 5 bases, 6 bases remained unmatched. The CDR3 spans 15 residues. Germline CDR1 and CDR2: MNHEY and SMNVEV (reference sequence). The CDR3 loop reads CASSSLAGGGETQYF. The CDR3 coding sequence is TGTGCCAGCAGTTCTCTAGCGGGGGGAGGGGAGACCCAGTACTTC.

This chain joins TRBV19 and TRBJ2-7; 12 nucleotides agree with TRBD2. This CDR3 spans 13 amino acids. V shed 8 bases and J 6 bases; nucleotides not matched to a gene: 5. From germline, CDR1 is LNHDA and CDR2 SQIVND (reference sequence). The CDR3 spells CASASGGAGEQYF. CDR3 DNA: TGTGCCAGTGCTAGCGGGGGGGCCGGCGAGCAGTACTTC.

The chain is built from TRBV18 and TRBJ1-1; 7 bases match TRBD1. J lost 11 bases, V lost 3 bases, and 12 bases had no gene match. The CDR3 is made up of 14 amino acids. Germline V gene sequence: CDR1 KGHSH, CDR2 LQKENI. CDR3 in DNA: TGTGCCAGCTCACCTAGCGCGGAGGGGGCACGGGCTTTCTTT. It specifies CASSPSAEGARAFF.

For the CDR3, the DNA is TGTGCCAGCAGCGGCCGAAGGGGGCTTATCTACGAGCAGTACTTC. It encodes CASSGRRGLIYEQYF. V is TRBV5-6 and J is TRBJ2-7; 7 nucleotides align to TRBD1. Trimming cost V 4 bases and J 3 bases; bases outside gene matches: 10. Germline V gene data show CDR1 as SGHDT and CDR2 as YYEEEE. The CDR3 covers 15 residues.

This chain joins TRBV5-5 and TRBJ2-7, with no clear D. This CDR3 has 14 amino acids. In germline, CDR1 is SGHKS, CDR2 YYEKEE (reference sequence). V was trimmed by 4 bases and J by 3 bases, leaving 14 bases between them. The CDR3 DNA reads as TGTGCCAGCAGCAAAACTCTAGATATCTACGAGCAGTACTTC. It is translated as CASSKTLDIYEQYF.

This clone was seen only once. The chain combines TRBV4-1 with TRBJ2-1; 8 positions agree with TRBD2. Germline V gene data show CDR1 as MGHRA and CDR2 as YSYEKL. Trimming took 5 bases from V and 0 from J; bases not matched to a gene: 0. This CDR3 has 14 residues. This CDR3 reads CASSAGGSYNEQFF. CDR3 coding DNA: TGCGCCAGCAGCGCGGGGGGCTCCTACAATGAGCAGTTCTTC.

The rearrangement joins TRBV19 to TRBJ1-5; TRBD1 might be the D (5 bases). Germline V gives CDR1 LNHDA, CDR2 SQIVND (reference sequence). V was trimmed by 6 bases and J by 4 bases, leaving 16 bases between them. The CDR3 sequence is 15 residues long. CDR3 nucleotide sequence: TGTGCCAGTAGCGACCCGACAGCTGGTAATCAGCCCCAGCATTTT. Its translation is CASSDPTAGNQPQHF.

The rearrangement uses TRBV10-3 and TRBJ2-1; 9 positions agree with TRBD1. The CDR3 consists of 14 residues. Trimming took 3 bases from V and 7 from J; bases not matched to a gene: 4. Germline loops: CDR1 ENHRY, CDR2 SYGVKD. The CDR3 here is CAISEGTGSNEQFF. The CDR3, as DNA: TGTGCCATCAGTGAAGGGACAGGGAGTAATGAGCAGTTCTTC.

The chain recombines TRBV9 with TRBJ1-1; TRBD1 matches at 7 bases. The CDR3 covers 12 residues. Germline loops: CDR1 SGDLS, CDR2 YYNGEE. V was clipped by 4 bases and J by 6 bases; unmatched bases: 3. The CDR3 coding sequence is TGTGCCAGCAGCAAGACAGGGTCTGAAGCTTTCTTT. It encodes CASSKTGSEAFF.

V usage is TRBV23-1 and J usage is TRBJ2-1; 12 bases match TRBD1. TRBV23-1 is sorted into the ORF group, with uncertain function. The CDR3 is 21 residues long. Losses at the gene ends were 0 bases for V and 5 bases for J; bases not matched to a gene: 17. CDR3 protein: CASSQSTRDRGRRWGDNEQFF. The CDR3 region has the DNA TGCGCCAGCAGTCAATCAACTCGGGACAGGGGGCGACGGTGGGGGGACAATGAGCAGTTCTTC.

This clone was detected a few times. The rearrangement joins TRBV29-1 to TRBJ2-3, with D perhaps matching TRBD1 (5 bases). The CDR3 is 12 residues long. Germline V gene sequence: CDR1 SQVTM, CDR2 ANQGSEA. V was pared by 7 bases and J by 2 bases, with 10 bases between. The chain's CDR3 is CSATGSTDTQYF. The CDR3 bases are TGCAGCGCCACAGGATCCACAGATACGCAGTATTTT.

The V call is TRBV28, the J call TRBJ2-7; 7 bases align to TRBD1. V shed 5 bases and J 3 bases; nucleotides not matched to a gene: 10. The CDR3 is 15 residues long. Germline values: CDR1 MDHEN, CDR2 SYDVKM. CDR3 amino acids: CASSPSRDSLYEQYF. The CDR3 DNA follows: TGTGCCAGCAGTCCGAGCCGGGACAGTCTCTACGAGCAGTACTTC.

The DNA of the CDR3 is TGTGCCAGCAGTGAACAGGGAAGGGATACGCAGTATTTT. This gives the protein CASSEQGRDTQYF. The chain couples TRBV2 to TRBJ2-3; maybe TRBD1 (5 bases). Germline V lookup: CDR1 SNHLY, CDR2 FYNNEI. The CDR3 loop spans 13 amino acids. Trimming stripped 2 bases from V and 6 bases from J, with 9 bases between.

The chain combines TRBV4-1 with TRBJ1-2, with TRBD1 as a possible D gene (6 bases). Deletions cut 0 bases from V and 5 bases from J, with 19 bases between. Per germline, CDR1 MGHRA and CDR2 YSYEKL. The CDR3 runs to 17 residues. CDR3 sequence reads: CASSQDTYGAGEYGYTF. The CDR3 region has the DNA TGCGCCAGCAGCCAAGATACTTATGGGGCAGGGGAATATGGCTACACCTTC.